These 16 T cell receptor beta chains came from one sample sequenced in a study of shared clonotypes between healthy human individuals. Profiling relied on immunoSEQ multiplex PCR, and the TCRdb table lists in-frame clones only, not all of them. Of about 1 million clones in the sample, approximately 80% were seen once. Sample: memory CD4+ T cells from PBMCs. The subset was: CD45RA-negative fraction. These receptors all come from a man between 18 and 29 years old in good health. Some clones in this sample may be carry-over from other donors' samples.

This clone was observed a single time. J is TRBJ2-7 and V is TRBV28; the D gene is possibly TRBD2 (6 bases). V was trimmed by 6 bases and J by 2 bases, leaving 17 bases between them. This CDR3 region has 15 residues. Germline loops: CDR1 MDHEN, CDR2 SYDVKM. The CDR3 DNA reads TGTGCCAGCAGCCGACCCGGGAGCCTCGCCTACGAGCAGTACTTC. This gives the protein CASSRPGSLAYEQYF.

The chain combines TRBV7-9 with TRBJ1-5, with 9 bases identical to TRBD1. Germline CDR1 and CDR2: SEHNR and FQNEAQ (reference sequence). The CDR3 has 15 residues. With 4 bases clipped from V and 5 bases from J, the junction kept 6 bases outside the gene matches. CDR3 coding DNA: TGTGCCAGCAGCTCGACAGGGGGGGATTATCAGCCCCAGCATTTT. Amino acids: CASSSTGGDYQPQHF.

The sample holds a few counts of this clone. This sequence joins TRBV28 and TRBJ2-1; 8 bases are shared with TRBD2. The length of the CDR3 is 16 residues. Germline lookup yields CDR1 MDHEN and CDR2 SYDVKM. V was clipped by 6 bases and J by 10 bases; unmatched bases: 17. CDR3 nucleotides: TGTGCCAGCAGCCTCATTTTGGCGGGAGGAACAAGAGAGCAGTTCTTC. Protein product: CASSLILAGGTREQFF.

Notes on this clone: Distinct nucleotide sequences in the sample also encode this CDR3. The J gene is TRBJ2-5, the V gene TRBV5-1, with D unclear. The length of the CDR3 is 12 residues. The germline V and J ends were trimmed by 0 bases and 5 bases, with 5 bases remaining between them. In germline, CDR1 is SGHRS, CDR2 YFSETQ. The CDR3 nucleotides read TGCGCCAGCAGCTTGGATTCGGAGACCCAGTACTTC. Its protein product is CASSLDSETQYF.

The J gene is TRBJ2-5, the V gene TRBV19; D assignment may be TRBD1 or TRBD2 (6 bases each). The CDR3 loop spans 16 amino acids. The germline gives CDR1 LNHDA, CDR2 SQIVND (reference sequence). With 3 bases removed from V and 2 bases from J, the gap between germline ends came to 16 bases. The CDR3 coding sequence is TGTGCCAGTAGTATCGGGGGAAGGGGGGTACAAGAGACCCAGTACTTC. This sequence encodes CASSIGGRGVQETQYF.

The genes are TRBV19 and TRBJ1-4; D is possibly TRBD1 (5 bases). CDR1 LNHDA and CDR2 SQIVND come from the germline V gene (reference sequence). The germline V and J ends were trimmed by 7 bases and 5 bases, with 14 bases remaining between them. This CDR3 is 14 amino acids long. The CDR3 bases are TGTGCCAGTAAGCCGGGACGGCTGAATGAAAAACTGTTTTTT. Translating it yields CASKPGRLNEKLFF. Complete variable domain (other parts from reference TRBV19 and TRBJ1-4): DGGITQSPKYLFRKEGQNVTLSCEQNLNHDAMYWYRQDPGQGLRLIYYSQIVNDFQKGDIAEGYSVSREKKESFPLTVTSAQKNPTAFYLCASKPGRLNEKLFFGSGTQLSVL.

The chain recombines TRBV18 with TRBJ1-4; D perhaps matches TRBD1 (6 bases). CDR3 size: 15 residues. Germline CDR1 is KGHSH and CDR2 is LQKENI. V lost 3 bases to trimming and J lost 11 bases, with 19 bases between them. CDR3: CASSPPRGGRGKLFF. The CDR3 DNA reads TGTGCCAGCTCACCGCCGAGGGGGGGGCGAGGGAAACTGTTTTTT. Variable domain in full (rest from reference TRBV18 and TRBJ1-4): NAGVMQNPRHLVRRRGQEARLRCSPMKGHSHVYWYRQLPEEGLKFMVYLQKENIIDESGMPKERFSAEFPKEGPSILRIQQVVRGDSAAYFCASSPPRGGRGKLFFGSGTQLSVL.

This chain links TRBV28 with TRBJ1-1, with 9 bases aligning to TRBD1. The CDR3 totals 15 residues. V trimming: 5 bases; J trimming: 3 bases; junction bases outside the gene matches: 7. In germline, CDR1 is MDHEN, CDR2 SYDVKM. CDR3 region: CASSVTGGIYTEAFF. DNA of the CDR3: TGTGCCAGCAGTGTAACAGGGGGCATATACACTGAAGCTTTCTTT.

In DNA form, the CDR3 reads TGTGCCAGCAGTCCAGGGGGTAGTGGGTGGAAACTGTTTTTT. Protein product: CASSPGGSGWKLFF. The chain has TRBV6-6 and TRBJ1-4; 7 nucleotides agree with TRBD1. The CDR3 runs 14 residues. The germline V gene has CDR1 MNHNY and CDR2 SVGAGI (reference sequence). V shed 5 bases and J 11 bases; nucleotides not matched to a gene: 11.

The CDR3 loop is CSVGDPGGTQYF. CDR3 sequence (DNA): TGCAGCGTCGGGGATCCCGGGGGGACCCAGTACTTC. This chain connects TRBV29-1 to TRBJ2-5; perhaps TRBD2 as D (6 bases). The CDR3 is 12 amino acids. From germline, CDR1 is SQVTM and CDR2 ANQGSEA. V was pared by 6 bases and J by 7 bases, with 15 bases between. Full variable domain (missing parts from reference TRBV29-1 and TRBJ2-5): SAVISQKPSRDICQRGTSLTIQCQVDSQVTMMFWYRQQPGQSLTLIATANQGSEATYESGFVIDKFPISRPNLTFSTLTVSNMSPEDSSIYLCSVGDPGGTQYFGPGTRLLVL.

J is TRBJ2-5 and V is TRBV14; TRBD2 matches 13 bases. V was clipped by 4 bases and J by 4 bases; unmatched bases: 12. This CDR3 contains 18 residues. From germline, CDR1 is SGHDN and CDR2 FVKESK. CDR3 sequence (DNA): TGTGCCAGCAGCCCACGGAGGGGACTAGCGGGACTCGGAGAGACCCAGTACTTC. Its protein product is CASSPRRGLAGLGETQYF.

This chain links TRBV28 with TRBJ2-2; possibly TRBD2 for D (6 bases). CDR3 length: 12 amino acids. The V gene lost 7 bases and the J gene lost 5 bases, with 8 bases spanning the gap. Looked up from germline, CDR1 is MDHEN and CDR2 is SYDVKM. CDR3 loop: CASKEGTGELFF. The CDR3 bases are TGTGCCAGCAAGGAGGGGACCGGGGAGCTGTTTTTT.

The genes are TRBV2 and TRBJ2-2; the D is unclear. Germline V gene sequence: CDR1 SNHLY, CDR2 FYNNEI. There are 14 residues in the CDR3. Trimming shortened V by 4 bases and J by 2 bases, and 8 bases separated the two germline ends. The CDR3: CASSVRFNTGELFF. In DNA form, the CDR3 reads TGTGCCAGCAGTGTCAGATTTAACACCGGGGAGCTGTTTTTT. The whole variable domain, remainder taken from reference TRBV2 and TRBJ2-2, is EPEVTQTPSHQVTQMGQEVILRCVPISNHLYFYWYRQILGQKVEFLVSFYNNEISEKSEIFDDQFSVERPDGSNFTLKIRSTKLEDSAMYFCASSVRFNTGELFFGEGSRLTVL.

This chain connects TRBV4-1 to TRBJ2-3, with 7 bases aligning to TRBD2. Germline V gene data show CDR1 as MGHRA and CDR2 as YSYEKL. This CDR3 contains 14 residues. With V trimmed by 9 bases and J by 8 bases, 14 bases remained unmatched. DNA of the CDR3: TGCGCCAGTCGGGGGGTGGCCAATAAAACTACGCAGTATTTT. This translates into CASRGVANKTTQYF.

This chain joins TRBV28 and TRBJ2-1; D not resolved. The germline V gene has CDR1 MDHEN and CDR2 SYDVKM. The CDR3 spans 13 residues. V dropped 1 base and J dropped 6 bases, with 7 bases sitting between them. Written as DNA, the CDR3 is TGTGCCAGCAGTTTATCGACTTTCAATGAGCAGTTCTTC. It yields the protein CASSLSTFNEQFF.

This clone was counted once. The chain is built from TRBV2 and TRBJ2-5; possibly TRBD2 for D (6 bases). This CDR3 is built from 13 residues. Germline CDR1 is SNHLY and CDR2 is FYNNEI. Trimming stripped 6 bases from V and 4 bases from J, with 12 bases between. The CDR3 DNA reads TGTGCCAGCAGCGGGGACTTTAGAGAGACCCAGTACTTC. It translates to CASSGDFRETQYF.